This T cell receptor (beta chain) was captured by sequencing in a study of CD8 T cells in Susac syndrome. Study-wide results and limits: The CD4+ T cell repertoires from Susac syndrome exhibited no clonal expansion. As the study acknowledged, the number of individuals who were part of its TCR sequencing and HLA analysis was relatively small.

Random hexamers served to reverse transcribe roughly 0.5 to 1 ug RNA. TCRdb reanalysed the immunoSEQ multiplex PCR reads using MiXCR and keeps one entry per CDR3 protein. The sample contains 130,000 to 150,000 distinct CDR3 sequences, approximately 96% of which appear only once. As for this clonotype: Its specificity is unknown.

The sample taken for sequencing was CD4+ T cells from PBMCs. The sequence derives from a human donor with Susac syndrome.

CDR3 amino acids: CSVGPDGYTF. The CDR3 bases are TGCAGCGTTGGGCCGGATGGCTACACCTTC. The V and J genes are TRBV29-1 and TRBJ1-2; D not certain. CDR3 length equals 10 residues. Trimming removed 4 bases from V and 6 bases from J, with 6 bases in between. The V gene's germline CDR1 is SQVTM and CDR2 ANQGSEA.